The clone carrying this T cell receptor beta chain showed up just a few times. A junction boundary mismatches the germline segment, possibly from a read error. The data were taken from a study of T cells after yellow fever vaccination. In TCRdb, the 5' RACE reads were re-called with MiXCR into one record per CDR3 protein. The sample records hundreds of thousands of distinct CDR3 sequences, around 12% being singletons. This TCR was recovered from a man aged 30 to 39 who received the YFV17D yellow fever vaccine. The specimen comprised PBMCs, sampled on the day of the yellow fever booster vaccination.

The CDR3 here is CASTLGGVSDTQYF. The CDR3 bases are TGTGCCAGCACCTTAGGAGGGGTCTCAGATACGCAGTATTTT. The rearrangement joins TRBV7-9 to TRBJ2-3; tentative D call: TRBD2 (6 bases). Per germline, CDR1 SEHNR and CDR2 FQNEAQ (reference sequence). The CDR3 is 14 amino acids.